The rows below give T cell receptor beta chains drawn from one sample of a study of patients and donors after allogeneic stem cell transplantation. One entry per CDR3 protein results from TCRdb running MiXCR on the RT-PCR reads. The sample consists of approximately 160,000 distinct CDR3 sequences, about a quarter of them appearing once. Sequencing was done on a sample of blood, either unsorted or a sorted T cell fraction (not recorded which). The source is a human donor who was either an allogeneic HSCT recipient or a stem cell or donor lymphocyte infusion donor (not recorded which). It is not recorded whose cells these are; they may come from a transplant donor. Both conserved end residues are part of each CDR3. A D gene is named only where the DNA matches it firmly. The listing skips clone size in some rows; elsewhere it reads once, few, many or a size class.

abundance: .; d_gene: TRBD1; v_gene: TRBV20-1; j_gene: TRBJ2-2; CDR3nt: TGCAGTGCTAGCGGGGTAGACAGGGGGCGGAACACCGGGGAGCTGTTTTTT; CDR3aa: CSASGVDRGRNTGELFF
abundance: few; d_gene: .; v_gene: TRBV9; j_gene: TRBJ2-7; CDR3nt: TGTGCCAGCAGCGTAGACGTTTTTAACGAGCAGTACTTC; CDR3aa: CASSVDVFNEQYF
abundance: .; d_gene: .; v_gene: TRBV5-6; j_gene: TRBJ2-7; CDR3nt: TGTGCCAGCAGCTTCTTAGGGGAGGTCTACGAGCAGTACTTC; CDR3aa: CASSFLGEVYEQYF
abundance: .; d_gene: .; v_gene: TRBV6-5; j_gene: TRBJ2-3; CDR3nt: TGTGCCAGCAGTTACTCGAGTTCGGTATGGCTTAGGAAGGGCACAGATACGCAGTATTTT; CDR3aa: CASSYSSSVWLRKGTDTQYF
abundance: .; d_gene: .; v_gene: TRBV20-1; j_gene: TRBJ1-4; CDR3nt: TGCAGTGCTAGGCGGCCAGGATCAACTAATGAAAAACTGTTTTTT; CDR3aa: CSARRPGSTNEKLFF
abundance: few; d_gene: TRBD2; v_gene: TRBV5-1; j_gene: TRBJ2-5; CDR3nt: TGCGCCAGCAGCTCTAGCGGGGGGGTGCTAGAGACCCAGTACTTC; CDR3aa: CASSSSGGVLETQYF
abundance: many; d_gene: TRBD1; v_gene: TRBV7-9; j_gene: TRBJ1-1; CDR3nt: TGTGCCAGCAGCCCCCAGACAGGGGGGTCTCACACTGAAGCTTTCTTT; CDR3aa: CASSPQTGGSHTEAFF
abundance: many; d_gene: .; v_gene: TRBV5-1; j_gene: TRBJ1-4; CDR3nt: TGCGCCAGCAGCTTGCAAAACGAAAAACTGTTTTTT; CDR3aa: CASSLQNEKLFF
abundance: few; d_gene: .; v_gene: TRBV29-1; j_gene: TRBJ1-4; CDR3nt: TGCAGCGTTGTAGGAGGGCCCGTACCTGAAAAACTGTTTTTT; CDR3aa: CSVVGGPVPEKLFF
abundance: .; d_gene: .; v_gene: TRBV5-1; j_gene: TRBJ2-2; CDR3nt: TGCGCCAGCAGCCAGAGGGCGGCCGGGGAGCTGTTTTTT; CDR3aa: CASSQRAAGELFF
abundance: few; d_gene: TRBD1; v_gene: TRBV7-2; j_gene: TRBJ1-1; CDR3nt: TGTGCCAGCAGCTTAGACAGGGGGCGAACTGAAGCTTTCTTT; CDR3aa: CASSLDRGRTEAFF
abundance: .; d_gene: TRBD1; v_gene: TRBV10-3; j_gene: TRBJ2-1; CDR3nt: TGTGCCATCAGTGGATTCGCGGGACAGGGGGCCTCCTACAATGAGCAGTTCTTC; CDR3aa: CAISGFAGQGASYNEQFF
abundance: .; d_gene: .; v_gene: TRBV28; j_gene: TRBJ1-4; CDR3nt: TGTGCCAGCAGCCATGCGACGGCAGACTACCGACGGAATTGGGAAAAACTGTTTTTT; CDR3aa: CASSHATADYRRNWEKLFF
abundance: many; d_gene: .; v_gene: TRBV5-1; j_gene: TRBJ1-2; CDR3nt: TGCGCCAGCAGCTTTAGGGGAAACTATGGCTACACCTTC; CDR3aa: CASSFRGNYGYTF
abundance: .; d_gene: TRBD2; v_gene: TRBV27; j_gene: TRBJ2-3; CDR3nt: TGTGCCAGCAGTTTAACTAGCGGGGGCCGCACAGATACGCAGTATTTT; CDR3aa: CASSLTSGGRTDTQYF
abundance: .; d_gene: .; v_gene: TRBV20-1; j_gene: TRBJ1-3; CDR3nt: TGCAGTGCTCACCCGCGGGCTATGGGTGGAAACACCATATATTTT; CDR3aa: CSAHPRAMGGNTIYF
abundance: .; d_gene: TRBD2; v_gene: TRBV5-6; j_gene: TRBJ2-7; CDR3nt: TGTGCCAGCAGCCCGAGAGCGGGAGGTTACGAGCAGTACTTC; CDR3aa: CASSPRAGGYEQYF
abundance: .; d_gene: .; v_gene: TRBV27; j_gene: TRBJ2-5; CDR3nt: TGTGCCACCACGAAACGCGTAGAGACCCAGTACTTC; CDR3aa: CATTKRVETQYF
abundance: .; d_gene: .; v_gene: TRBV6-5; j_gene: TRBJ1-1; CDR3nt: TGTGCCAGCAGTTACTTTGGGAACACTGAAGCTTTCTTT; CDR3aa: CASSYFGNTEAFF
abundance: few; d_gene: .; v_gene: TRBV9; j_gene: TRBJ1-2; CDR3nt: TGTGCCAGCAGCACAGGGTCCCTTGGCTATGGCTACACCTTC; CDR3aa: CASSTGSLGYGYTF
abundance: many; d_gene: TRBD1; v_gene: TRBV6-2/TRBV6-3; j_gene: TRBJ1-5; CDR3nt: TGTGCCAGCAGAGCCTTGGGACAGACTTATAGCAATCAGCCCCAGCATTTT; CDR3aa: CASRALGQTYSNQPQHF
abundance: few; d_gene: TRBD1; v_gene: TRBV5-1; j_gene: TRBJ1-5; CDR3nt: TGCGCCAGCAGACCGGGACAGGGGGCCAATCAGCCCCAGCATTTT; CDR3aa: CASRPGQGANQPQHF
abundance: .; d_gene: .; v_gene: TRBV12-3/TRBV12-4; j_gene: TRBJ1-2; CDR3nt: TGTGCCAGCAAAGATGACTATAACTATGGCTACACCTTC; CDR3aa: CASKDDYNYGYTF
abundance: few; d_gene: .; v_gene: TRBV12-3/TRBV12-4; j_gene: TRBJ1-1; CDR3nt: TGTGCCAGCAGTTTTCAATTCACTGAAGCTTTCTTT; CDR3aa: CASSFQFTEAFF
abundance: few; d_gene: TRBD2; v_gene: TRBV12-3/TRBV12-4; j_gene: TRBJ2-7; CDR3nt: TGTGCCAGCAGTTTATCGAGTAGCGGGAACTACGAGCAGTACTTC; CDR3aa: CASSLSSSGNYEQYF
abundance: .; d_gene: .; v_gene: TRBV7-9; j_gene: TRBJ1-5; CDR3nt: TGTGCCAGCAGCTTAGAGTTCTATCCCCAGCATTTT; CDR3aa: CASSLEFYPQHF